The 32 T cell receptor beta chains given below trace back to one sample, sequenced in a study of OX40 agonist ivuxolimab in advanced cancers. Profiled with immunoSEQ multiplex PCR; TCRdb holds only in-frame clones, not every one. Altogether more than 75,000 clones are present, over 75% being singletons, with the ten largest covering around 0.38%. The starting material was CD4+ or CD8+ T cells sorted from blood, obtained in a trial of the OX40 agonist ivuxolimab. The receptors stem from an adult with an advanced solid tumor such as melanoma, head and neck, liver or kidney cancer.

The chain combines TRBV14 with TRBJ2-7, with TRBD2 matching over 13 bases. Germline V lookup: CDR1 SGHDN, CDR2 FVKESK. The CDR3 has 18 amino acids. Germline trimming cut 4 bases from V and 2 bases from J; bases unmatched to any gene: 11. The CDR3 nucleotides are TGTGCCAGCAGCCCGGGGACTAGCGGGATCGTGCGAGCCTACGAGCAGTACTTC. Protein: CASSPGTSGIVRAYEQYF.

The CDR3 DNA is TGCGCCAGCAGCTTGACCCTCTTGATGACAGATGAGCAGTTCTTC. This encodes CASSLTLLMTDEQFF. The chain joins TRBV5-1 to TRBJ2-1; tentative D call: TRBD1 (5 bases). The CDR3 loop spans 15 amino acids. CDR1 and CDR2 (germline): SGHRS, YFSETQ. V was shortened by 1 base and J by 8 bases, with 16 bases between the two germline ends.

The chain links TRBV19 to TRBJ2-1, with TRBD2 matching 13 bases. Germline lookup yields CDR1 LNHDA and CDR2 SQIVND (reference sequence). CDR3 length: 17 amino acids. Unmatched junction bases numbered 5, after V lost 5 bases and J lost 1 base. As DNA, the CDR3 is TGTGCCAGTAGTCGGACTAGCGGGAGCGGTTCCTACAATGAGCAGTTCTTC. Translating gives CASSRTSGSGSYNEQFF.

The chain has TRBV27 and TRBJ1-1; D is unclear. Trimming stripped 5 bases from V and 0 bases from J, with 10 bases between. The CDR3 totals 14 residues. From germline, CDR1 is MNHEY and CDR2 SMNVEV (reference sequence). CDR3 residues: CASSPGYMNTEAFF. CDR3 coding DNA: TGTGCCAGCAGTCCCGGGTACATGAACACTGAAGCTTTCTTT.

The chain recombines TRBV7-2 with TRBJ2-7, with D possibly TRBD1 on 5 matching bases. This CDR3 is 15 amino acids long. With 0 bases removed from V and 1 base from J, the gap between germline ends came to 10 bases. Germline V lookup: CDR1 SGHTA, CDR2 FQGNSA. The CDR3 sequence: CASSLAVGQSYEQYF. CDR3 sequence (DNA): TGTGCCAGCAGCTTAGCTGTGGGGCAGTCCTACGAGCAGTACTTC.

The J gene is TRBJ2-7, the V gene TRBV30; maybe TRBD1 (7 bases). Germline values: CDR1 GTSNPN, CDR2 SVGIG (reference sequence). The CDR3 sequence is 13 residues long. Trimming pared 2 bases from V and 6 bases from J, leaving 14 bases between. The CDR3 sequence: CAWSPQGGFEQYF. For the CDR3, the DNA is TGTGCCTGGAGTCCCCAGGGGGGATTCGAGCAGTACTTC. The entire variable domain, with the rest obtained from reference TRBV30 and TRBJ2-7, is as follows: SQTIHQWPATLVQPVGSPLSLECTVEGTSNPNLYWYRQAAGRGLQLLFYSVGIGQISSEVPQNLSASRPQDRQFILSSKKLLLSDSGFYLCAWSPQGGFEQYFGPGTRLTVT.

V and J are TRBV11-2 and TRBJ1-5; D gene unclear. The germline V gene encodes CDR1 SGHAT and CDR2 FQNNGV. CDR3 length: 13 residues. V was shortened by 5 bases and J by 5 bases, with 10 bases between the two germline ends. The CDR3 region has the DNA TGTGCCAGCAGCCAAGTTCGCGATCAGCCCCAGCATTTT. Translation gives CASSQVRDQPQHF.

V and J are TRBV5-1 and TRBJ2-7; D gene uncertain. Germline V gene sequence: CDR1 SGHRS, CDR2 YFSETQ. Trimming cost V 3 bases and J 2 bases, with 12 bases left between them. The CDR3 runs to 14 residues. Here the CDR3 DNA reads TGCGCCAGCAGCTCCAGAGCTTCCACCTACGAGCAGTACTTC. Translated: CASSSRASTYEQYF.

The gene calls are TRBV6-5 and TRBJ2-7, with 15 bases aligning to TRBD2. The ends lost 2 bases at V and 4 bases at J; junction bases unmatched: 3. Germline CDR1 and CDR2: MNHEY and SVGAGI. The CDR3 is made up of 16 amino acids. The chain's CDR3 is CASSYDGTSGRYEQYF. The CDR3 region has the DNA TGTGCCAGCAGTTACGATGGGACTAGCGGGAGGTACGAGCAGTACTTC.

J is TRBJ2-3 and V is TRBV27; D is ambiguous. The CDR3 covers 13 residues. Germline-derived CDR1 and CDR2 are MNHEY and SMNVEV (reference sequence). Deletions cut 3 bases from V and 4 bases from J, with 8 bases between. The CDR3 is CASSFGNSDTQYF. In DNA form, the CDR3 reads TGTGCCAGCAGTTTCGGAAACTCAGATACGCAGTATTTT.

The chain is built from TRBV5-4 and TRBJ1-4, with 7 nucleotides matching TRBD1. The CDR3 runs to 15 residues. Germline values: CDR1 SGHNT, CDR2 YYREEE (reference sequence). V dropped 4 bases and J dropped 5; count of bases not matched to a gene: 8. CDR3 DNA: TGTGCCAGCAGCGGAGACGGACAGGCAAATGAAAAACTGTTTTTT. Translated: CASSGDGQANEKLFF.

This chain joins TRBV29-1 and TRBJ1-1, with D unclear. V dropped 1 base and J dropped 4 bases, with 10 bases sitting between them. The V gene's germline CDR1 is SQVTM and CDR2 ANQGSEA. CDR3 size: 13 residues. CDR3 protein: CSVEGDGSTEAFF. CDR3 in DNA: TGCAGCGTTGAAGGAGATGGGAGCACTGAAGCTTTCTTT.

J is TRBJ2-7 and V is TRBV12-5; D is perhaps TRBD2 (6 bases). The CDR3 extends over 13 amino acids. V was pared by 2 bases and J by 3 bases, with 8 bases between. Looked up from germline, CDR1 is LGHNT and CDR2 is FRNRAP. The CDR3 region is CASGLMTSYEQYF. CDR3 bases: TGTGCTAGTGGTTTGATGACTAGCTACGAGCAGTACTTC.

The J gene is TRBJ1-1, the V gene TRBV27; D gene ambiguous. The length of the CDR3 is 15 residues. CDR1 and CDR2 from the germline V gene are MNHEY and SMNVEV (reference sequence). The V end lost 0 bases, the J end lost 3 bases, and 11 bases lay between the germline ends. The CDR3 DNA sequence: TGTGCCAGCAGTTTATCGATCCCCAGACACACTGAAGCTTTCTTT. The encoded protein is CASSLSIPRHTEAFF.

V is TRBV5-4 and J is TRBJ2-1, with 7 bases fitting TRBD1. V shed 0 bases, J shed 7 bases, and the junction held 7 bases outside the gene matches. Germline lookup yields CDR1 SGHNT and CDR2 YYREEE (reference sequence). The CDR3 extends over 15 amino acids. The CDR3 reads CASSLERTGLNEQFF. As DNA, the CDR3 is TGTGCCAGCAGCTTGGAAAGGACAGGTCTAAATGAGCAGTTCTTC.

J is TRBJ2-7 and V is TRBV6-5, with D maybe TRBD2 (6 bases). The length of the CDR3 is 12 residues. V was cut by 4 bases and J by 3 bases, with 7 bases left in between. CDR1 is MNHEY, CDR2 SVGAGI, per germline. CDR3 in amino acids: CASSLGGYEQYF. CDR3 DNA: TGTGCCAGCAGTTTGGGAGGCTACGAGCAGTACTTC.

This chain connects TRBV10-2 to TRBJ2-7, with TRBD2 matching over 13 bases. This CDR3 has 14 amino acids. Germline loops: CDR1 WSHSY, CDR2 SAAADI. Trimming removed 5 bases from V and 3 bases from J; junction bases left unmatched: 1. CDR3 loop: CASSWTSGSYEQYF. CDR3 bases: TGCGCCAGCAGTTGGACTAGCGGGAGCTACGAGCAGTACTTC.

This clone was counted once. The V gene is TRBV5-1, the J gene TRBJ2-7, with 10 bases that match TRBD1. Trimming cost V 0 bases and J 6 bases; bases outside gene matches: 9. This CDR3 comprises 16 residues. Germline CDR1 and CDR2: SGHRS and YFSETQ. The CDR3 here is CASSLGGTGARSEQYF. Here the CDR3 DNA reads TGCGCCAGCAGCTTGGGCGGGACAGGGGCAAGAAGCGAGCAGTACTTC.

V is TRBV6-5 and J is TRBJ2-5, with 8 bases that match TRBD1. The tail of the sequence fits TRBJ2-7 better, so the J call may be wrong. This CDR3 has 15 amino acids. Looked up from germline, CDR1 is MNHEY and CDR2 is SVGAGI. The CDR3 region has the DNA TGTGCCAGCAGTTTGGCAGGACAGGGCTCCTACGAGCAGTACTTC. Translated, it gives CASSLAGQGSYEQYF.

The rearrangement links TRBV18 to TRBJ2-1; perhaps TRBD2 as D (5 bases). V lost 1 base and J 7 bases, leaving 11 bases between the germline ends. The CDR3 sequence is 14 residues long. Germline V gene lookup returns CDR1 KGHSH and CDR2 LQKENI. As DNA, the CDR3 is TGTGCCAGCTCACCACGTCTTGGCGGGAATGAGCAGTTCTTC. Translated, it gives CASSPRLGGNEQFF.

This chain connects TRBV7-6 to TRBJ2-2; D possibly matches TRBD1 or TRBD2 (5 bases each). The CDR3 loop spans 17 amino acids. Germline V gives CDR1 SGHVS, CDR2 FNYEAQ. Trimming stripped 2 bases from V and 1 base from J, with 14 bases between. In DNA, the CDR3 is TGTGCCAGCAGCTTATTGGGACCTCCCCTGAACACCGGGGAGCTGTTTTTT. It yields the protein CASSLLGPPLNTGELFF.

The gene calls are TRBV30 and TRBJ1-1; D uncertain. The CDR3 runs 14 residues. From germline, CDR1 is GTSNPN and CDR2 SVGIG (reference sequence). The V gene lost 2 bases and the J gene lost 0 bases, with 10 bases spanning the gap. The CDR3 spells CAWSRGRLNTEAFF. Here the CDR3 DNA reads TGTGCCTGGAGTCGAGGACGACTGAACACTGAAGCTTTCTTT. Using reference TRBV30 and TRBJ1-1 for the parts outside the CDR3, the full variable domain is SQTIHQWPATLVQPVGSPLSLECTVEGTSNPNLYWYRQAAGRGLQLLFYSVGIGQISSEVPQNLSASRPQDRQFILSSKKLLLSDSGFYLCAWSRGRLNTEAFFGQGTRLTVV.

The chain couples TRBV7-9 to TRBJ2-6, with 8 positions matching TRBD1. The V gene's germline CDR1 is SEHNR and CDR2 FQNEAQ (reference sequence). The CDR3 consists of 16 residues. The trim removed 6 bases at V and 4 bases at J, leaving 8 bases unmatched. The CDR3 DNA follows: TGTGCCAGCAGTTCGACAGGGGCCTCGGGGGCCAACGTCCTGACTTTC. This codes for CASSSTGASGANVLTF. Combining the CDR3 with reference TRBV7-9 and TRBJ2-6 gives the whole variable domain DTGVSQNPRHKITKRGQNVTFRCDPISEHNRLYWYRQTLGQGPEFLTYFQNEAQLEKSRLLSDRFSAERPKGSFSTLEIQRTEQGDSAMYLCASSSTGASGANVLTFGAGSRLTVL.

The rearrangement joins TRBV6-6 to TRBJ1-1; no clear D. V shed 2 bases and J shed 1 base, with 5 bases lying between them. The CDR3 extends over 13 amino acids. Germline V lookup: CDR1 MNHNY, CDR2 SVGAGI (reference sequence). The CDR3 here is CASSYTSNTEAFF. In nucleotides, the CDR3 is TGTGCCAGCAGTTACACCTCGAACACTGAAGCTTTCTTT.

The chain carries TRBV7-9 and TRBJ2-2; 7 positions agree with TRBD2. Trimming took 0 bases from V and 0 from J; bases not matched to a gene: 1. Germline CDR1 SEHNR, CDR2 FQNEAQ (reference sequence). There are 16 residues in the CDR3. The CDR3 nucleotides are TGTGCCAGCAGCTTAGCAGGACTAGCGAACACCGGGGAGCTGTTTTTT. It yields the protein CASSLAGLANTGELFF.

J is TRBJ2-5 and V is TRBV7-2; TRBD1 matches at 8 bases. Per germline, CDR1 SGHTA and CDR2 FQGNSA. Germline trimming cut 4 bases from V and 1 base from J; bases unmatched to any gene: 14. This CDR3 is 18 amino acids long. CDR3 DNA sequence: TGTGCCAGCAGCTCCCCTAGGGGGTGGCAGGGGGCCCAAGAGACCCAGTACTTC. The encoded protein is CASSSPRGWQGAQETQYF. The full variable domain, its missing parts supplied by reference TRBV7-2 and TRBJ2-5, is GAGVSQSPSNKVTEKGKDVELRCDPISGHTALYWYRQSLGQGLEFLIYFQGNSAPDKSGLPSDRFSAERTGGSVSTLTIQRTQQEDSAVYLCASSSPRGWQGAQETQYFGPGTRLLVL.

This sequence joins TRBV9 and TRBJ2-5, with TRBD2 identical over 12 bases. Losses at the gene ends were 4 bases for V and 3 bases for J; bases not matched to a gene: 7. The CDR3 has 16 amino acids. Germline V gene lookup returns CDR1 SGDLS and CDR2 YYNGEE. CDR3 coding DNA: TGTGCCAGCAGCTCTAGGGGACTAGCGGGTAAAGAGACCCAGTACTTC. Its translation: CASSSRGLAGKETQYF. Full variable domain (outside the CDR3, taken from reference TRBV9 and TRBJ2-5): DSGVTQTPKHLITATGQRVTLRCSPRSGDLSVYWYQQSLDQGLQFLIQYYNGEERAKGNILERFSAQQFPDLHSELNLSSLELGDSALYFCASSSRGLAGKETQYFGPGTRLLVL.

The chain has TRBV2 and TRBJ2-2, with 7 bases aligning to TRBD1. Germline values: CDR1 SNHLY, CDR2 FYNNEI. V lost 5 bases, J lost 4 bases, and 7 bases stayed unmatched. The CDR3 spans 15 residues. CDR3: CASSRQGLGTGELFF. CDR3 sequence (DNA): TGTGCCAGCAGTCGACAGGGATTGGGCACCGGGGAGCTGTTTTTT.

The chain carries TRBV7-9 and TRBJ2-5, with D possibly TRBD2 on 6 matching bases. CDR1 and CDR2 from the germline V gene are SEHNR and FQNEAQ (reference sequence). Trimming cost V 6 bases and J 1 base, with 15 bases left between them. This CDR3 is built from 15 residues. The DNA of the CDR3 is TGTGCCAGCAGTCCAACCCTGGGGGGCCAAGAGACCCAGTACTTC. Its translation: CASSPTLGGQETQYF.

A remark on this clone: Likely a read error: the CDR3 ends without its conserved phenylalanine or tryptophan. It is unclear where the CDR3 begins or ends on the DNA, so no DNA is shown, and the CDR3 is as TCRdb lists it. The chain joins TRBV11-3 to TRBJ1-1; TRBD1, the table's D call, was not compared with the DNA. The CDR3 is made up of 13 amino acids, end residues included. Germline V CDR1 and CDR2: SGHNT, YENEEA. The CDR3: CASSLTGGERVVI.

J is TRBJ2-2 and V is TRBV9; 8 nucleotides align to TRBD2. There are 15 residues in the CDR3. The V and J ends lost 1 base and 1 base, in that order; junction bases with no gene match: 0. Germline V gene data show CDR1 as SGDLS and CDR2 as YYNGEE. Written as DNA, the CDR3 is TGTGCCAGCAGCGTAACTAGCGGGAACACCGGGGAGCTGTTTTTT. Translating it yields CASSVTSGNTGELFF.

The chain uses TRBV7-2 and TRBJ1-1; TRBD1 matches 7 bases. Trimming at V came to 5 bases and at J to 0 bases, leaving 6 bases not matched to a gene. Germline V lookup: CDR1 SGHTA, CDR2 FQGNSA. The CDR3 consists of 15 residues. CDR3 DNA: TGTGCCAGCAGCCCAAGACAGGGCATGAACACTGAAGCTTTCTTT. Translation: CASSPRQGMNTEAFF.